Here is one T cell receptor (beta chain) with its context. The antigen is unknown. This CDR3 has 14 residues. Germline assignment: CDR1 MNHEY and CDR2 SMNVEV (reference sequence). V dropped 8 bases and J dropped 8 bases, with 21 bases sitting between them. Some clones are missing from TCRdb's copy, which holds only in-frame ones; the method was immunoSEQ multiplex PCR. The table includes around 2,000,000 clones, roughly 91% detected once. Positively selected for CCR7, the CD45RO-negative cells used as naive CD8 cells excluded terminally differentiated effector memory CD45RA+ cells. The data derive from a study of shared clonotypes between healthy human individuals. Overall study findings and caveats: Rarefaction revealed incomplete sorted-subset sequencing despite large depth.

The receptor was derived from a man between 18 and 35 years old in good health. Some clones in this sample may be carry-over from other donors' samples. The sequenced sample consisted of naive CD8+ T cells from PBMCs. The chain combines TRBV27 with TRBJ1-1; D might be TRBD1 (5 bases). CDR3 sequence: CASGHLGLGLEAFF. Written as DNA, the CDR3 is TGTGCCAGCGGACATTTGGGGCTCGGGCTAGAAGCTTTCTTT.